This passage covers 29 T cell receptor beta chains from one sample sequenced in a study of blood T cell repertoires in COVID-19. Using immunoSEQ multiplex PCR, the repertoire was profiled, and TCRdb retains in-frame clones only, with some absent. The sample holds approximately 70,000 clones, roughly 90% seen once. Input material: peripheral blood. These receptor sequences come from a man between 40 and 49 years old with COVID-19, enrolled during active disease.

The CDR3 bases are TGTGCCAGCAGCCGGCGCCAGGGCAATCAGCCCCAGCATTTT. Its translation is CASSRRQGNQPQHF. The chain has TRBV5-6 and TRBJ1-5, with unresolved D. CDR3 length equals 14 residues. Germline CDR1 SGHDT, CDR2 YYEEEE. V dropped 4 bases and J dropped 2 bases, with 10 bases sitting between them.

This chain joins TRBV6-5 and TRBJ1-2, with 9 bases matching TRBD1. V was clipped by 0 bases and J by 6 bases; unmatched bases: 5. The CDR3 totals 15 residues. Germline V gene lookup returns CDR1 MNHEY and CDR2 SVGAGI. CDR3 in amino acids: CASSYSRRTGDGYTF. The CDR3 DNA follows: TGTGCCAGCAGTTACTCGAGGCGGACAGGGGATGGCTACACCTTC.

The chain joins TRBV5-1 to TRBJ2-1, with a possible D match to TRBD2 (6 bases). The CDR3 extends over 15 amino acids. Trimming left V 0 bases short and J 5 bases short, with 12 bases between. The germline gives CDR1 SGHRS, CDR2 YFSETQ. The CDR3 DNA reads TGCGCCAGCAGCTTGGCCGGGACTTTCAACAATGAGCAGTTCTTC. Translated, it gives CASSLAGTFNNEQFF.

This chain connects TRBV3-1 (or the pseudogene TRBV3-2) to TRBJ1-6; 9 bases are a match to TRBD1. With V trimmed by 4 bases and J by 4 bases, 11 bases remained unmatched. This CDR3 contains 18 residues. CDR1 LGHDT and CDR2 YNNKEL come from the germline V gene (reference sequence). CDR3 sequence (DNA): TGTGCCAGCAGCCGCCGGGACAGGGCCTCTTTTTATAATTCACCCCTCCACTTT. Translation: CASSRRDRASFYNSPLHF.

The chain links TRBV28 to TRBJ1-1, with TRBD1 matching over 9 bases. CDR3 length: 13 amino acids. V was clipped by 10 bases and J by 3 bases; unmatched bases: 6. Germline V gene data show CDR1 as MDHEN and CDR2 as SYDVKM. For the CDR3, the DNA is TGTGCCATCGGGGGGACAGGGCACACTGAAGCTTTCTTT. Translating it yields CAIGGTGHTEAFF.

This chain links TRBV3-1 (or the pseudogene TRBV3-2) with TRBJ2-1; the match to TRBD2 covers 16 bases. From germline, CDR1 is LGHDT and CDR2 YNNKEL (reference sequence). Germline trimming cut 3 bases from V and 8 bases from J; bases unmatched to any gene: 7. The CDR3 is made up of 17 amino acids. CDR3 residues: CASSHGTSGGAWHEQFF. DNA of the CDR3: TGTGCCAGCAGCCACGGGACTAGCGGGGGGGCTTGGCATGAGCAGTTCTTC.

This chain joins TRBV5-1 and TRBJ2-1; D call uncertain. Germline V gene data show CDR1 as SGHRS and CDR2 as YFSETQ. Trimming pared 0 bases from V and 10 bases from J, leaving 14 bases between. The CDR3 spans 14 residues. The CDR3 protein is CASSLGINTREQFF. CDR3 sequence (DNA): TGCGCCAGCAGCTTGGGTATTAACACGCGGGAGCAGTTCTTC. The whole variable domain, remainder taken from reference TRBV5-1 and TRBJ2-1, is KAGVTQTPRYLIKTRGQQVTLSCSPISGHRSVSWYQQTPGQGLQFLFEYFSETQRNKGNFPGRFSGRQFSNSRSEMNVSTLELGDSALYLCASSLGINTREQFFGPGTRLTVL.

This clone was seen a single time. The rearrangement uses TRBV7-9 and TRBJ1-1; 8 bases fit TRBD1. From germline, CDR1 is SEHNR and CDR2 FQNEAQ (reference sequence). With 3 bases clipped from V and 4 bases from J, the junction kept 7 bases outside the gene matches. This CDR3 is built from 15 residues. The CDR3: CASSFPQGVRTEAFF. CDR3 sequence (DNA): TGTGCCAGCAGCTTTCCACAGGGGGTACGCACTGAAGCTTTCTTT.

V and J are TRBV27 and TRBJ1-2, with a weak D call TRBD1 (5 bases). V lost 2 bases, J lost 0 bases, and 16 bases lay in between. The CDR3 loop spans 17 amino acids. Germline V gives CDR1 MNHEY, CDR2 SMNVEV (reference sequence). CDR3 nucleotides: TGTGCCAGCAGTTTACTCACCCCAGCAGGGACTAACTATGGCTACACCTTC. Translated: CASSLLTPAGTNYGYTF.

The gene calls are TRBV5-5 and TRBJ1-3; weak D call: TRBD1 (6 bases). Germline V gene data show CDR1 as SGHKS and CDR2 as YYEKEE (reference sequence). Trimming shortened V by 1 base and J by 4 bases, and 12 bases separated the two germline ends. This CDR3 spans 15 amino acids. CDR3 sequence: CASSLSAGEGNTIYF. In nucleotides, the CDR3 is TGTGCCAGCAGCTTGTCCGCAGGGGAAGGAAACACCATATATTTT.

The rearrangement uses TRBV7-9 and TRBJ2-5, with unresolved D. Germline assignment: CDR1 SEHNR and CDR2 FQNEAQ (reference sequence). The CDR3 has 12 amino acids. The V gene lost 5 bases and the J gene lost 3 bases, with 7 bases spanning the gap. The CDR3 protein is CASSPSEETQYF. The CDR3 nucleotides read TGTGCCAGCAGCCCATCAGAAGAGACCCAGTACTTC.

This chain joins TRBV10-1 and TRBJ2-1, with 7 nucleotides matching TRBD1. The CDR3 has 13 amino acids. Germline CDR1 reads WNHNN; CDR2 reads SYGVQD (reference sequence). V shed 6 bases and J 6 bases; nucleotides not matched to a gene: 5. CDR3 loop: CASRGNRGNEQFF. CDR3 bases: TGCGCCAGCAGGGGTAACAGGGGCAATGAGCAGTTCTTC.

This clone has only a few counts. The chain is built from TRBV5-1 and TRBJ2-1; 7 nucleotides match TRBD1. Germline-derived CDR1 and CDR2 are SGHRS and YFSETQ. The CDR3 contains 16 residues. J gave up 8 bases and V 1 base, and 12 bases lay outside the gene matches. The chain's CDR3 is CASSLTTGVVGDEQFF. CDR3 coding DNA: TGCGCCAGCAGCTTGACCACAGGGGTGGTGGGGGATGAGCAGTTCTTC.

The V call is TRBV5-1, the J call TRBJ1-5; the D gene is possibly TRBD1 (5 bases). The germline gives CDR1 SGHRS, CDR2 YFSETQ. The V and J ends lost 3 bases and 5 bases respectively, with 12 bases between them. There are 14 residues in the CDR3. The CDR3, as DNA: TGCGCCAGCAGCTCGACAGTAGGAGATCAGCCCCAGCATTTT. As protein: CASSSTVGDQPQHF.

The chain is built from TRBV2 and TRBJ1-2; 7 bases agree with TRBD1. This CDR3 spans 14 amino acids. Germline V gives CDR1 SNHLY, CDR2 FYNNEI. The trim removed 11 bases at V and 1 base at J, leaving 10 bases unmatched. CDR3: CARQTRGLNYGYTF. CDR3 DNA: TGTGCCCGACAAACGAGGGGGCTTAACTATGGCTACACCTTC.

The chain recombines TRBV5-1 with TRBJ1-1, with 7 bases aligning to TRBD1. CDR1 is SGHRS and CDR2 is YFSETQ in the germline V gene. This CDR3 comprises 14 residues. The V and J ends lost 4 bases and 4 bases, in that order; junction bases with no gene match: 7. The CDR3 sequence: CASSEDREATEAFF. CDR3 nucleotide sequence: TGCGCCAGCAGCGAAGACAGGGAGGCCACTGAAGCTTTCTTT.

The chain links TRBV5-1 to TRBJ2-7; 9 bases align to TRBD1. The CDR3 spans 14 residues. V trimming: 3 bases; J trimming: 2 bases; junction bases outside the gene matches: 3. Looked up from germline, CDR1 is SGHRS and CDR2 is YFSETQ. The CDR3 bases are TGCGCCAGCAGCTGGACAGGGGAGGCCTACGAGCAGTACTTC. The encoded protein is CASSWTGEAYEQYF.

The J gene is TRBJ1-4, the V gene TRBV25-1; TRBD1 is a possible D gene (5 bases). V was trimmed by 2 bases and J by 11 bases, leaving 18 bases between them. CDR1 is MGHDK and CDR2 is SYGVNS in the germline V gene. This CDR3 region has 15 residues. CDR3 in DNA: TGTGCCAGCAGTGAACTGGGGTCTAGGGAGGGGAAACTGTTTTTT. It is translated as CASSELGSREGKLFF.

CDR3 nucleotides: TGTGCCAGCAGTTTAACTTCCGGGACAGACAACGAGCAGTACTTC. This encodes CASSLTSGTDNEQYF. The J gene is TRBJ2-7, the V gene TRBV6-5; 7 bases are a match to TRBD1. Unmatched junction bases numbered 11, after V lost 4 bases and J lost 5 bases. Germline V gene data show CDR1 as MNHEY and CDR2 as SVGAGI. This CDR3 is 15 amino acids long.

The rearrangement joins TRBV29-1 to TRBJ2-7; 9 bases align to TRBD1. The V and J ends lost 4 bases and 6 bases, in that order; junction bases with no gene match: 7. The CDR3 contains 13 residues. Germline values: CDR1 SQVTM, CDR2 ANQGSEA. CDR3 DNA sequence: TGCAGCGTTGGGGGACAGGGAGGTGCCGAGCAGTACTTC. Translated: CSVGGQGGAEQYF.

V usage is TRBV18 and J usage is TRBJ2-7; possibly TRBD1 for D (6 bases). CDR1 is KGHSH, CDR2 LQKENI, per germline. CDR3 length: 16 amino acids. Trimming stripped 1 base from V and 0 bases from J, with 13 bases between. The CDR3 nucleotides are TGTGCCAGCTCACCACTCGTCGGGACATCCTCCTACGAGCAGTACTTC. Its protein is CASSPLVGTSSYEQYF.

This chain links TRBV10-3 with TRBJ2-6, with 10 bases fitting TRBD1. CDR3 size: 17 residues. The J segment lost 1 base and the V segment lost 5 bases, leaving 5 bases of the junction unmatched. Germline CDR1 ENHRY, CDR2 SYGVKD. The CDR3: CAISPGQGNSGANVLTF. Here the CDR3 DNA reads TGTGCCATCAGTCCGGGACAGGGGAATTCTGGGGCCAACGTCCTGACTTTC.

The V call is TRBV6-5, the J call TRBJ2-7; maybe TRBD2 (5 bases). The CDR3 loop spans 13 amino acids. Trimming removed 5 bases from V and 2 bases from J, with 10 bases in between. Looked up from germline, CDR1 is MNHEY and CDR2 is SVGAGI. The CDR3 protein is CASSNSEAYEQYF. CDR3 bases: TGTGCCAGCAGTAATAGCGAGGCCTACGAGCAGTACTTC.

This clone was recorded once. The V and J genes are TRBV6-5 and TRBJ1-5; the D gene is possibly TRBD1 (5 bases). CDR1 is MNHEY, CDR2 SVGAGI, per germline. The V gene lost 10 bases and the J gene lost 2 bases, with 9 bases spanning the gap. The CDR3 covers 12 residues. CDR3 nucleotides: TGTGCCACCGCGACAGGCAATCAGCCCCAGCATTTT. This sequence encodes CATATGNQPQHF.

The rearrangement links TRBV18 to TRBJ1-5; 10 bases are a match to TRBD1. V trimming: 3 bases; J trimming: 0 bases; junction bases outside the gene matches: 8. The germline V gene encodes CDR1 KGHSH and CDR2 LQKENI. The CDR3 has 18 residues. The DNA for the CDR3 is TGTGCCAGCTCACCCCGGGACAGGGGAATACCTAGCAATCAGCCCCAGCATTTT. Translated: CASSPRDRGIPSNQPQHF.

This sequence joins TRBV5-1 and TRBJ2-3, with TRBD2 matching over 7 bases. Per germline, CDR1 SGHRS and CDR2 YFSETQ. Trimming removed 0 bases from V and 2 bases from J; junction bases left unmatched: 3. This CDR3 has 15 residues. In DNA form, the CDR3 reads TGCGCCAGCAGCTTGGGGACTAGGATCACAGATACGCAGTATTTT. It codes for CASSLGTRITDTQYF. The complete variable domain, with remaining parts taken from reference TRBV5-1 and TRBJ2-3, reads KAGVTQTPRYLIKTRGQQVTLSCSPISGHRSVSWYQQTPGQGLQFLFEYFSETQRNKGNFPGRFSGRQFSNSRSEMNVSTLELGDSALYLCASSLGTRITDTQYFGPGTRLTVL.

This CDR3 reads CASSQVILDTQYF. The DNA of the CDR3 is TGCGCCAGCAGCCAAGTAATCCTTGATACGCAGTATTTT. The J gene is TRBJ2-3, the V gene TRBV4-1; no firm D call. CDR1 MGHRA and CDR2 YSYEKL come from the germline V gene. The V and J ends lost 1 base and 6 bases respectively, with 8 bases between them. The CDR3 is 13 amino acids.

V usage is TRBV5-6 and J usage is TRBJ2-3; TRBD1 aligns across 8 bases. Trimming took 3 bases from V and 3 from J; bases not matched to a gene: 9. Germline V gene data show CDR1 as SGHDT and CDR2 as YYEEEE. This CDR3 has 16 residues. The CDR3: CASSSKSGGWTDTQYF. In nucleotides, the CDR3 is TGTGCCAGCAGCTCGAAATCAGGGGGCTGGACAGATACGCAGTATTTT.

J is TRBJ2-5 and V is TRBV19; D is ambiguous. CDR3 length: 14 amino acids. Trimming pared 3 bases from V and 1 base from J, leaving 9 bases between. Germline loops: CDR1 LNHDA, CDR2 SQIVND (reference sequence). The CDR3 sequence: CASSIGNSQETQYF. The CDR3 coding sequence is TGTGCCAGTAGTATTGGTAACAGCCAAGAGACCCAGTACTTC.